These 22 T cell receptor beta chains originate from one sample sequenced in a study of T-cell memory formation after mild COVID-19. A single record per CDR3 protein comes from TCRdb applying MiXCR to the 5' RACE reads. Seen here are approximately 65,000 distinct CDR3 sequences, about a tenth observed once, and the top ten hold 1.1%. The sample taken for sequencing was PBMCs or a T cell subset sorted from them (not recorded which). The receptors stem from a man between 18 and 29 years old who had mild COVID-19 (a few samples of this study predate the infection). Cell type and time point are not known.

A few counts support this clonotype. The rearrangement uses TRBV3-1 and TRBJ2-3, with 9 nucleotides matching TRBD2. This CDR3 is built from 16 residues. Losses at the gene ends were 4 bases for V and 7 bases for J; bases not matched to a gene: 12. Germline loops: CDR1 LGHDT, CDR2 YNNKEL (reference sequence). The DNA for the CDR3 is TGTGCCAGCAGCCCTATGGGGCGGGGGGGCCGTTATACGCAGTATTTT. This codes for CASSPMGRGGRYTQYF.

This chain uses TRBV6-2 or TRBV6-3 with TRBJ2-3; TRBD2 matches at 9 bases. CDR1 is MNHEY, CDR2 SVGEGT, per germline. This CDR3 has 16 residues. V shed 5 bases, J shed 4 bases, and the junction held 10 bases outside the gene matches. CDR3: CASSRHRGGASDTQYF. CDR3 sequence (DNA): TGTGCCAGCAGTCGTCACCGCGGGGGGGCGTCAGATACGCAGTATTTT.

The chain is built from TRBV7-8 and TRBJ2-5, with TRBD1 matching over 8 bases. CDR3 size: 14 residues. V lost 1 base to trimming and J lost 7 bases; unmatched junction nucleotides: 5. Germline CDR1 is SGHVS and CDR2 is FQNEAQ. CDR3 bases: TGTGCCAGCAGCTTAGGACAGGGGTCAGGGACCCAGTACTTC. This sequence encodes CASSLGQGSGTQYF. Complete variable domain (other parts from reference TRBV7-8 and TRBJ2-5): GAGVSQSPRYKVAKRGQDVALRCDPISGHVSLFWYQQALGQGPEFLTYFQNEAQLDKSGLPSDRFFAERPEGSVSTLKIQRTQQEDSAVYLCASSLGQGSGTQYFGPGTRLLVL.

This clonotype was seen a few times. This rearrangement joins TRBV6-6 to TRBJ2-7, with unresolved D. V lost 5 bases, J lost 5 bases, and 7 bases lay in between. CDR1 and CDR2 from the germline V gene are MNHNY and SVGAGI (reference sequence). The CDR3 runs 11 residues. Here the CDR3 DNA reads TGTGCCAGCAGTCACCTGAACGAGCAGTACTTC. Its translation is CASSHLNEQYF.

This clonotype has a count of ten or more. V gene TRBV20-1 combines with J gene TRBJ2-5, with D unresolved. CDR1 DFQATT and CDR2 SNEGSKA come from the germline V gene (reference sequence). V was trimmed by 0 bases and J by 5 bases, leaving 1 base between them. This CDR3 has 10 amino acids. CDR3 loop: CSARDETQYF. DNA of the CDR3: TGCAGTGCTAGAGATGAGACCCAGTACTTC.

In its sample, this clonotype was seen a few times. This chain connects TRBV7-9 to TRBJ1-2; D gene ambiguous. Germline CDR1 is SEHNR and CDR2 is FQNEAQ (reference sequence). The CDR3 spans 11 residues. The ends were cut back, 8 bases at V and 7 bases at J, with 11 bases in the middle. The CDR3 is CASGETIGYTF. DNA for the CDR3: TGTGCCAGCGGGGAAACGATTGGCTACACCTTC.

This chain connects TRBV18 to TRBJ2-2; 8 bases align to TRBD1. Germline V gene sequence: CDR1 KGHSH, CDR2 LQKENI. Losses at the gene ends were 6 bases for V and 5 bases for J; bases not matched to a gene: 5. The CDR3 runs 14 residues. CDR3 amino acids: CASSLDRETGELFF. CDR3 nucleotides: TGTGCCAGCTCTTTGGACAGGGAGACCGGGGAGCTGTTTTTT.

V gene TRBV5-1 combines with J gene TRBJ2-1; 9 bases fit TRBD2. Germline V CDR1 and CDR2: SGHRS, YFSETQ. The length of the CDR3 is 15 residues. The V gene end was trimmed by 0 bases and the J gene end by 7 bases; junction bases not matched to a gene: 5. The CDR3 coding sequence is TGCGCCAGCAGCTTGGGCGGGGGGGCCAGGAATGAGCAGTTCTTC. It is translated as CASSLGGGARNEQFF.

The genes are TRBV20-1 and TRBJ2-5; 7 bases line up with TRBD2. Germline V gene data show CDR1 as DFQATT and CDR2 as SNEGSKA (reference sequence). This CDR3 has 17 amino acids. The J segment lost 3 bases and the V segment lost 6 bases, leaving 19 bases of the junction unmatched. The CDR3 coding sequence is TGCAGTGCCCCACCCCCCCCCCGCGGGGGTTGGGAAGAGACCCAGTACTTC. Translated, it gives CSAPPPPRGGWEETQYF.

V usage is TRBV29-1 and J usage is TRBJ2-4; D gene uncertain. V lost 6 bases, J lost 1 base, and 10 bases lay in between. This CDR3 region has 13 residues. CDR1 is SQVTM, CDR2 ANQGSEA, per germline. CDR3 DNA: TGCAGCGTGGGATACGCGGCCAAAAACATTCAGTACTTC. This translates into CSVGYAAKNIQYF.

This clonotype was observed a few times. This chain joins TRBV2 and TRBJ2-7, with D unclear. In germline, CDR1 is SNHLY, CDR2 FYNNEI. The V end was cut by 6 bases, the J end by 2 bases, with 8 bases between. The CDR3 sequence is 12 residues long. The CDR3 DNA sequence: TGTGCCAGCAGGGTGACAACCTACGAGCAGTACTTC. Amino acids: CASRVTTYEQYF.

The sample holds a few counts of this clonotype. The chain couples TRBV4-3 to TRBJ2-1, with D possibly matching TRBD1 (5 bases). The germline V gene has CDR1 LGHNA and CDR2 YSLEER. Trimming shortened V by 0 bases and J by 3 bases, and 12 bases separated the two germline ends. The CDR3 spans 16 residues. The CDR3 DNA is TGCGCCAGCAGCCAAGATCTCAGGGAAAGCTACAATGAGCAGTTCTTC. It translates to CASSQDLRESYNEQFF.

This clonotype is medium-sized by share. This chain connects TRBV7-2 to TRBJ2-1; D call uncertain. The germline gives CDR1 SGHTA, CDR2 FQGNSA. The CDR3 has 13 amino acids. V was cut by 1 base and J by 9 bases, with 10 bases left in between. CDR3 nucleotides: TGTGCCAGCAGCTTAGTCGGCGATAGTGAGCAGTTCTTC. This gives the protein CASSLVGDSEQFF.

In this sample, this clonotype turned up many times. The chain couples TRBV12-3 or TRBV12-4 to TRBJ2-3; D remains unclear. The CDR3 runs to 13 residues. The V and J ends lost 5 bases and 7 bases respectively, with 13 bases between them. CDR3 nucleotides: TGTGCCAGCAGTCTTGACCGACCTTATACGCAGTATTTT. As protein: CASSLDRPYTQYF.

This chain connects TRBV4-3 to TRBJ2-5; either TRBD1 or TRBD2 may supply D (5 bases each). This CDR3 contains 13 residues. Trimming shortened V by 4 bases and J by 5 bases, and 11 bases separated the two germline ends. Germline CDR1 reads LGHNA; CDR2 reads YSLEER. CDR3 in amino acids: CASSPGAGETQYF. The CDR3, as DNA: TGCGCCAGCAGCCCCGGGGCTGGGGAGACCCAGTACTTC.

This clonotype occurred a few times. The CDR3 protein is CASRATGVYEQYV. The CDR3, as DNA: TGTGCCAGCAGAGCGACAGGGGTCTACGAGCAGTACGTC. This chain uses TRBV6-5 with TRBJ2-7; 8 nucleotides agree with TRBD1. V was clipped by 6 bases and J by 3 bases; unmatched bases: 4. The CDR3 is 13 amino acids. Germline V lookup: CDR1 MNHEY, CDR2 SVGAGI.

Ten or more counts support this clonotype. This chain joins TRBV4-2 and TRBJ2-2; D remains unclear. The CDR3 totals 14 residues. Looked up from germline, CDR1 is LGHNA and CDR2 is YNFKEQ. Trimming removed 0 bases at V and 5 bases at J, with 7 bases between. DNA of the CDR3: TGTGCCAGCAGCCAAGATTACGGGACCGGGGAGCTGTTTTTT. Protein: CASSQDYGTGELFF.

The chain combines TRBV12-3 or TRBV12-4 with TRBJ1-1; D unresolved. V was shortened by 8 bases and J by 3 bases, with 25 bases between the two germline ends. The CDR3 extends over 17 amino acids. This CDR3 is CASHDEVQLGGYTEAFF. DNA for the CDR3: TGTGCCAGCCACGATGAGGTGCAACTGGGTGGGTACACTGAAGCTTTCTTT.

This clonotype was picked up a small number of times. V gene TRBV7-2 combines with J gene TRBJ2-3; D is uncertain. The CDR3 is made up of 12 amino acids. Trimming took 5 bases from V and 9 from J, leaving 12 bases between them. CDR1 and CDR2 (germline): SGHTA, FQGNSA. CDR3 loop: CASSRERQTQYF. Written as DNA, the CDR3 is TGTGCCAGCAGCCGAGAGAGGCAAACGCAGTATTTT.

The rearrangement joins TRBV2 to TRBJ2-1; D gene ambiguous. Trimming took 7 bases from V and 7 from J, leaving 14 bases between them. The CDR3 spans 13 residues. In germline, CDR1 is SNHLY, CDR2 FYNNEI. The CDR3 DNA reads TGTGCCAGCACTCCTACCTTGGAGAATGAGCAGTTCTTC. This sequence encodes CASTPTLENEQFF. Variable domain in full (rest from reference TRBV2 and TRBJ2-1): EPEVTQTPSHQVTQMGQEVILRCVPISNHLYFYWYRQILGQKVEFLVSFYNNEISEKSEIFDDQFSVERPDGSNFTLKIRSTKLEDSAMYFCASTPTLENEQFFGPGTRLTVL.

This clonotype was detected only a few times. The CDR3 sequence is CASSLNEGAYGYTF. CDR3 nucleotides: TGTGCCAGCAGCTTAAATGAGGGGGCGTACGGCTACACCTTC. The gene calls are TRBV7-2 and TRBJ1-2; 7 bases line up with TRBD1. CDR3 length: 14 amino acids. From germline, CDR1 is SGHTA and CDR2 FQGNSA. V shed 2 bases and J 8 bases; nucleotides not matched to a gene: 8. The entire variable domain, with the rest obtained from reference TRBV7-2 and TRBJ1-2, is as follows: GAGVSQSPSNKVTEKGKDVELRCDPISGHTALYWYRQSLGQGLEFLIYFQGNSAPDKSGLPSDRFSAERTGGSVSTLTIQRTQQEDSAVYLCASSLNEGAYGYTFGSGTRLTVV.

This clonotype was seen a handful of times. The rearrangement uses TRBV14 and TRBJ2-1, with 15 bases fitting TRBD2. The germline gives CDR1 SGHDN, CDR2 FVKESK. The CDR3 is 16 residues long. Trimming took 2 bases from V and 7 from J; bases not matched to a gene: 3. CDR3 in DNA: TGTGCCAGCAGCCAACATGGACTAGCGGGAGGGAATGAGCAGTTCTTC. It encodes CASSQHGLAGGNEQFF. Full variable domain (remainder filled in from reference TRBV14 and TRBJ2-1): EAGVTQFPSHSVIEKGQTVTLRCDPISGHDNLYWYRRVMGKEIKFLLHFVKESKQDESGMPNNRFLAERTGGTYSTLKVQPAELEDSGVYFCASSQHGLAGGNEQFFGPGTRLTVL.